This is a list of T cell receptor beta chains from one sample in a study of response to subunit inactivated influenza vaccine. TCRdb analysed the RT-PCR reads with MiXCR anew, one entry per CDR3 protein. The data contain roughly 550,000 distinct CDR3 sequences, under 25% of them singletons. The same specimen was also included in a second study, on T cells expressing NK-cell markers.

Material: CD4+ T cells sorted from PBMCs, obtained about 13 days after vaccination. The origin of the receptors is a man aged 50-59 years who received an inactivated influenza vaccine. Each CDR3 is given with its conserved first and last residue. The order of the fields is CDR3 protein, V gene, CDR3 length.

CDR3 protein: CASSQDNQQFF; V gene: TRBV4-2; CDR3 length: 11
CDR3 protein: CASSPPNGETQYF; V gene: TRBV18; CDR3 length: 13
CDR3 protein: CASSQDPGVWEQYF; V gene: TRBV4-3; CDR3 length: 14
CDR3 protein: CAISPDRVGNIQYF; V gene: TRBV10-3; CDR3 length: 14
CDR3 protein: CASSQGQGNSYEQYF; V gene: TRBV4-1; CDR3 length: 15
CDR3 protein: CSVDATGINEQFF; V gene: TRBV29-1; CDR3 length: 13
CDR3 protein: CASSQVNSPLHF; V gene: TRBV3-1; CDR3 length: 12
CDR3 protein: CASSRAGTGTSDTQYF; V gene: TRBV6-2/TRBV6-3; CDR3 length: 16
CDR3 protein: CASSLGLAGPSSYNEQFF; V gene: TRBV5-1; CDR3 length: 18
CDR3 protein: CSARSPVVEAFF; V gene: TRBV20-1; CDR3 length: 12
CDR3 protein: CASSQGGVPYNSPLHF; V gene: TRBV4-1; CDR3 length: 16
CDR3 protein: CASSLGDRAPFTRFF; V gene: TRBV11-3; CDR3 length: 15
CDR3 protein: CASSQIIGASEQYF; V gene: TRBV4-3; CDR3 length: 14
CDR3 protein: CASSLASNEQFF; V gene: TRBV28; CDR3 length: 12
CDR3 protein: CASSPAGTSTGELFF; V gene: TRBV18; CDR3 length: 15
CDR3 protein: CASSQTGASTEAFF; V gene: TRBV4-1; CDR3 length: 14
CDR3 protein: CSASEQTSNQPQHF; V gene: TRBV20-1; CDR3 length: 14
CDR3 protein: CSATGLLNEKLFF; V gene: TRBV29-1; CDR3 length: 13
CDR3 protein: CSAPNLRGSSHEQYF; V gene: TRBV20-1; CDR3 length: 15
CDR3 protein: CASSRGESPLHF; V gene: TRBV7-9; CDR3 length: 12
CDR3 protein: CASSQHGQGLFYTF; V gene: TRBV4-1; CDR3 length: 14
CDR3 protein: CASSLGTSGLVETQYF; V gene: TRBV7-6; CDR3 length: 16
CDR3 protein: CASSPGTGSYNSPLHF; V gene: TRBV18; CDR3 length: 16
CDR3 protein: CASSSARGRDTEAFF; V gene: TRBV5-1; CDR3 length: 15
CDR3 protein: CASSQAGGTDTQYF; V gene: TRBV3-1; CDR3 length: 14
CDR3 protein: CASSSGTGGTEAFF; V gene: TRBV5-1; CDR3 length: 14
CDR3 protein: CSASVPGQGSQPQHF; V gene: TRBV20-1; CDR3 length: 15
CDR3 protein: CSARGPGLAGGHKLTDTQYF; V gene: TRBV20-1; CDR3 length: 20
CDR3 protein: CSARGLAGGWEQFF; V gene: TRBV20-1; CDR3 length: 14
CDR3 protein: CASSITGVYNEQFF; V gene: TRBV19; CDR3 length: 14
CDR3 protein: CASRLTSGGGHTGELFF; V gene: TRBV12-3/TRBV12-4; CDR3 length: 17
CDR3 protein: CSVELAGFYNEQFF; V gene: TRBV29-1; CDR3 length: 14
CDR3 protein: CASSPNRGRVWF; V gene: TRBV28; CDR3 length: 12
CDR3 protein: CASSLYNGQFF; V gene: TRBV6-2/TRBV6-3; CDR3 length: 11
CDR3 protein: CASSFKLNTEAFF; V gene: TRBV11-2; CDR3 length: 13
CDR3 protein: CASSIQTGGTEAFF; V gene: TRBV19; CDR3 length: 14
CDR3 protein: CSASRRGYGYEQYF; V gene: TRBV20-1; CDR3 length: 14
CDR3 protein: CSARDLRGGAGNEQFF; V gene: TRBV20-1; CDR3 length: 16
CDR3 protein: CASSPGPTSGELFF; V gene: TRBV4-2; CDR3 length: 14
CDR3 protein: CASSQDLGVSKETQYF; V gene: TRBV3-1; CDR3 length: 16
CDR3 protein: CASSPTRGNQPQHF; V gene: TRBV5-1; CDR3 length: 14
CDR3 protein: CSVATGTGPYEQYF; V gene: TRBV29-1; CDR3 length: 14
CDR3 protein: CASSFPSGVTQYF; V gene: TRBV7-2; CDR3 length: 13
CDR3 protein: CSARDGPLDTQYF; V gene: TRBV20-1; CDR3 length: 13
CDR3 protein: CASSSNRGSYEQYF; V gene: TRBV7-2; CDR3 length: 14
CDR3 protein: CASSQDRDYTDTQYF; V gene: TRBV4-3; CDR3 length: 15
CDR3 protein: CSARTGGSNEKLFF; V gene: TRBV20-1; CDR3 length: 14
CDR3 protein: CASSRDGHLTEAFF; V gene: TRBV6-2/TRBV6-3; CDR3 length: 14
CDR3 protein: CSARNRITLDYTF; V gene: TRBV20-1; CDR3 length: 13
CDR3 protein: CSARPRQDTEAFF; V gene: TRBV20-1; CDR3 length: 13
CDR3 protein: CSAIRDTQETQYF; V gene: TRBV20-1; CDR3 length: 13
CDR3 protein: CASSYGTGRSNQPQHF; V gene: TRBV6-2/TRBV6-3; CDR3 length: 16
CDR3 protein: CASSLESSGRRPNEQFF; V gene: TRBV11-2; CDR3 length: 17
CDR3 protein: CASSPGLAGGTNTGELFF; V gene: TRBV4-1; CDR3 length: 18
CDR3 protein: CSASAQGRTGELFF; V gene: TRBV20-1; CDR3 length: 14